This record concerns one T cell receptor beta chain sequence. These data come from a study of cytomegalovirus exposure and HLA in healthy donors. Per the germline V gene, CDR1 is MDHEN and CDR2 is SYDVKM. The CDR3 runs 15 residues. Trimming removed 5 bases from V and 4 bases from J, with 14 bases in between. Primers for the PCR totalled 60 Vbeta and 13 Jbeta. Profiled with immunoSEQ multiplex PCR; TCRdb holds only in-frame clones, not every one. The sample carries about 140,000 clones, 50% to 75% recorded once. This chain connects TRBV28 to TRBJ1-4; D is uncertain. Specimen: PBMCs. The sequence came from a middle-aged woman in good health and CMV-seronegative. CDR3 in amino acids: CASSRTTTGNEKLFF. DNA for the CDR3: TGTGCCAGCAGTCGAACAACTACTGGTAATGAAAAACTGTTTTTT. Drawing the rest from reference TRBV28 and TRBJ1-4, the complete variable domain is DVKVTQSSRYLVKRTGEKVFLECVQDMDHENMFWYRQDPGLGLRLIYFSYDVKMKEKGDIPEGYSVSREKKERFSLILESASTNQTSMYLCASSRTTTGNEKLFFGSGTQLSVL.